The rows below give T cell receptor beta chains drawn from one sample of a study of blood T cells in healthy people across ages. MiXCR, applied by TCRdb to the 5' RACE reads, yields one record per CDR3 protein. The sample has fewer than 2 million distinct CDR3 sequences; about two fifths are singletons. Sequences were obtained from blood. These receptors all stem from a human donor in good health. CDR3s include the opening cysteine and the closing phenylalanine or tryptophan. A D gene is named only where the DNA matches it firmly. The size field is filled for only some rows; it gives once, few, many or a size class.

J gene | D gene | clone size | V gene | CDR3 DNA | CDR3 protein
TRBJ2-1 | - | - | TRBV3-1 | TGTGCCAGCAGCCCGGGGTGGTGGGATGAGCAGTTCTTC | CASSPGWWDEQFF
TRBJ2-4 | - | few | TRBV15 | TGTGCCACCAGCAGAGAGCGAGAGGGGGAGCAGTACTTC | CATSREREGEQYF
TRBJ1-1 | - | - | TRBV29-1 | TGCAGCTTCTCCCAAGAGGGAGGGGGAGCTTTCTTT | CSFSQEGGGAFF
TRBJ1-4 | - | few | TRBV18 | TGTGCCAGCTCACCACAGGGGCCGGCTAATGAAAAACTGTTTTTT | CASSPQGPANEKLFF
TRBJ1-5 | - | few | TRBV12-3/TRBV12-4 | TGTGCCAGCAGAAATGACTGGTTTTGGCAGCCCCAGCATTTT | CASRNDWFWQPQHF
TRBJ2-1 | TRBD2 | - | TRBV5-1 | TGCGCCAGCAGCTTTACTAGCGGGGGGGCCAAGGATGAGCAGTTCTTC | CASSFTSGGAKDEQFF
TRBJ2-7 | - | - | TRBV6-2/TRBV6-3 | TGTGTCTCTTTACCCGGGCAGCCAGCCTACGAGCAGTACTTC | CVSLPGQPAYEQYF
TRBJ1-2 | - | - | TRBV20-1 | TGCAGTGCTAGATTTGTACAGGGAGATGGCTACACCTTC | CSARFVQGDGYTF
TRBJ1-2 | - | - | TRBV9 | TGTGCCAGCAGCGCGGAAGGGGGGTACTATGGCTACACCTTC | CASSAEGGYYGYTF
TRBJ2-1 | TRBD2 | - | TRBV7-3 | TGTGCCAGCAGCTCCCCGACTAGCGGGAGTATCAACAATGAGCAGTTCTTC | CASSSPTSGSINNEQFF
TRBJ2-5 | - | few | TRBV7-9 | TGTGCCAGCAGGTTCGGCGGCGCGGCTCAAGAGACCCAGTACTTC | CASRFGGAAQETQYF
TRBJ2-5 | - | few | TRBV24-1 | TGTGCCACCAGTGATTTGAACGCGGAGACCCAGTACTTC | CATSDLNAETQYF
TRBJ2-3 | - | - | TRBV5-1 | TGCGCCAGCAGCTTTCAGTCGAACACAGATACGCAGTATTTT | CASSFQSNTDTQYF
TRBJ1-1 | - | - | TRBV5-1 | TGCGCCAGCAGAGCAAGGGGGATCGGCATGAACACTGAAGCTTTCTTT | CASRARGIGMNTEAFF
TRBJ2-3 | TRBD1 | - | TRBV12-3/TRBV12-4 | TGTGCCAGCAGTTCCAAACAGGGGGCAAGCACAGATACGCAGTATTTT | CASSSKQGASTDTQYF
TRBJ2-7 | TRBD2 | - | TRBV20-1 | TGCAGTGCTAGAGATTTAGTGAGCGGGGGAGACTACGAGCAGTACTTC | CSARDLVSGGDYEQYF
TRBJ1-4 | - | - | TRBV4-3 | TGCGCCAGCAGCCAAGATGGACAGACCGAAAAACTGTTTTTT | CASSQDGQTEKLFF
TRBJ2-3 | - | - | TRBV7-2 | TGTGCCAGCAGCATGTCCTCAACAGATACGCAGTATTTT | CASSMSSTDTQYF
TRBJ1-5 | - | - | TRBV6-2/TRBV6-3 | TGTGCCAGCAGTCCCGGACAGATTGAGCAGCCCCAGCATTTT | CASSPGQIEQPQHF
TRBJ1-1 | - | - | TRBV5-1 | TGCGCCAGCAGCGAACAGGGAGGGGGCACTGAAGCTTTCTTT | CASSEQGGGTEAFF
TRBJ2-1 | TRBD2 | - | TRBV20-1 | TGCAGTGCTAGAGATGGAGGGAGCGGGGGGGCTTACAATGAGCAGTTCTTC | CSARDGGSGGAYNEQFF
TRBJ2-3 | - | - | TRBV29-1 | TGCAGCGTTGATGCCAGGGACCCGGATACGCAGTATTTT | CSVDARDPDTQYF
TRBJ2-1 | - | few | TRBV7-9 | TGTGCCAGCAGCTTACCGTCGGACGTATACAATGAGCAGTTCTTC | CASSLPSDVYNEQFF
TRBJ2-6 | - | many | TRBV4-3 | TGCGCCAGCAGCCAAGTCGGCAGCGTATCTGGGGCCAACGTCCTGACTTTC | CASSQVGSVSGANVLTF
TRBJ2-3 | - | - | TRBV10-3 | TGTGCCATCAGTGACAGGGCAGATACGCAGTATTTT | CAISDRADTQYF
TRBJ2-7 | TRBD1 | - | TRBV28 | TGTGCCAGCAGTTGGAGCGTGACAGGGGGGAACGAGCAGTACTTC | CASSWSVTGGNEQYF
TRBJ1-2 | - | few | TRBV12-3/TRBV12-4 | TGTGCCAGCAGCCTTTCGGAGGGATCCGGCTACACCTTC | CASSLSEGSGYTF
TRBJ2-6 | - | few | TRBV5-6 | TGTGCCAGCAGCTTGGGACTACTTATAGGGGCTGGGGCCAACGTCCTGACTTTC | CASSLGLLIGAGANVLTF
TRBJ2-5 | - | - | TRBV25-1 | TGTGCCAGCAGTCCTTGGATAGGAGAGCAAGAGACCCAGTACTTC | CASSPWIGEQETQYF
TRBJ1-1 | TRBD1 | - | TRBV4-2 | TGTGCCAGCAGCCAAGACCGGCAGGGGGCTGAAGCTTTCTTT | CASSQDRQGAEAFF
TRBJ2-5 | TRBD1 | - | TRBV7-7 | TGTGCTAGCAGCTCCGACAGGGCGGAGACCCAGTACTTC | CASSSDRAETQYF
TRBJ2-1 | - | - | TRBV11-2 | TGTGCCAGCAGCACAGAGTGGGGCCCTCGGGAGCAGTTCTTC | CASSTEWGPREQFF
TRBJ1-1 | TRBD1 | - | TRBV20-1 | TGCAGTGCTAGCCGATTACCGGGACAGGGCAACACTGAAGCTTTCTTT | CSASRLPGQGNTEAFF
TRBJ2-1 | - | few | TRBV12-3/TRBV12-4 | TGTGCCAGCAGTTTTGACCCCTACAATGAGCAGTTCTTC | CASSFDPYNEQFF
TRBJ2-4 | TRBD1 | few | TRBV9 | TGTGCCAGCAGCCCCCGACAGGGGATTACCAAAAACATTCAGTACTTC | CASSPRQGITKNIQYF
TRBJ2-3 | TRBD1 | few | TRBV5-1 | TGCGCCAGCAGCTCGGGACGACAGGGGAGCACAGATACGCAGTATTTT | CASSSGRQGSTDTQYF
TRBJ2-3 | TRBD1 | few | TRBV25-1 | TGTGCCAGCAGTGAATTGGGACAGGGAACAGATACGCAGTATTTT | CASSELGQGTDTQYF
TRBJ1-4 | - | - | TRBV20-1 | TGCAGTGCTAGAGAGGGAGTGGATGAAAAACTGTTTTTT | CSAREGVDEKLFF
TRBJ2-5 | - | many | TRBV29-1 | TGCAGCGTGGCTGGGGACACGTCCCGCTGGGAGCAGTACTTC | CSVAGDTSRWEQYF
TRBJ2-6 | TRBD2 | many | TRBV7-3 | TGTGCCAGCAGCTCTAAGCCTGGACTAGCGGGGGTCGGGGCCAACGTCCTGACTTTC | CASSSKPGLAGVGANVLTF